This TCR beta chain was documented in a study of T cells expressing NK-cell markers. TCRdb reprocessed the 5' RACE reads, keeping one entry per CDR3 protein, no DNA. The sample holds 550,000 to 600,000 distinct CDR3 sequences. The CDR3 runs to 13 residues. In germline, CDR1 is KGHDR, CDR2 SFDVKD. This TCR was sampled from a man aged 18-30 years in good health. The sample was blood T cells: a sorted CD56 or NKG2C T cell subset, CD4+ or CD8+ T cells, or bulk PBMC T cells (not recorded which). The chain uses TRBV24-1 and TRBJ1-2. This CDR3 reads CATSGGTPYGYTF.